The entry below describes one TCR beta chain. Its antigen is as yet unknown. The donors, all healthy, were Caucasians living in Russia, aged 6 to 90. Sample-barcoded 5' priming and a J-beta primer mix drove a second PCR of roughly 6 to 12 cycles. Each CDR3 protein is one row after TCRdb ran MiXCR on the 5' RACE reads. The sample has fewer than 700,000 distinct CDR3 sequences; around half are singletons. This entry is derived from a study of blood T cells in healthy people across ages. Study-wide results and caveats: Leaving the PBMCs unsorted stopped any conclusive comparison of naive versus antigen-experienced cells.

The receptor's source is a man aged 80 or over in good health. The sample was blood.

Here the CDR3 DNA reads TGTGCCAGCAGCGTAGGAGCGGGGAGGAACACTGAAGCTTTCTTT. Amino acid sequence: CASSVGAGRNTEAFF. The chain combines TRBV9 with TRBJ1-1; D remains ambiguous. Germline CDR1 is SGDLS and CDR2 is YYNGEE. Deletions cut 0 bases from V and 1 base from J, with 10 bases between. CDR3 length: 15 amino acids.